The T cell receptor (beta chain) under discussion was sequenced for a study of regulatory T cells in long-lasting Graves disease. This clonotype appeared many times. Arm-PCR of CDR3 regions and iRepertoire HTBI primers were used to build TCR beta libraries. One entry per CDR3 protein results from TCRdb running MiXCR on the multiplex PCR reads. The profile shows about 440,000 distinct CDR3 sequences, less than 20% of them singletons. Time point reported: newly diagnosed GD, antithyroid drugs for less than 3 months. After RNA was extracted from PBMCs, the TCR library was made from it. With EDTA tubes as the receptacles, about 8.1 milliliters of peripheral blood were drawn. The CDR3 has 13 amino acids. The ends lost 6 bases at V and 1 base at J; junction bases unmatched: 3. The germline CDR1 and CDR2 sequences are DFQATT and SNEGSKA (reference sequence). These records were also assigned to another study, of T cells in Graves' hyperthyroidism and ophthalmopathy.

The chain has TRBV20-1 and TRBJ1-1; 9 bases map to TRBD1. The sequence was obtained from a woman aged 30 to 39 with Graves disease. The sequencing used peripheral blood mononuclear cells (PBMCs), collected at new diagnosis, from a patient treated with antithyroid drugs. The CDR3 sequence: CSARTGANTEAFF. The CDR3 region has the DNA TGCAGTGCCAGGACAGGGGCGAACACTGAAGCTTTCTTT.